The clone carrying this T cell receptor (beta chain) showed up many times. Its antigen is undetermined. This sample was included in a study of CD8 T cells in ankylosing spondylitis. Whole-study findings and limits: The clones that were linked to disease were reported to be significantly enriched in matched synovial fluid samples from ankylosing spondylitis patients. Blood from ankylosing spondylitis patients appeared to carry a characteristic eight-variant TCR beta motif.

Library preparation for TCR beta used quantitative 5'-RACE with molecular barcodes. TCRdb reprocessed the 5' RACE reads with MiXCR, giving one entry per CDR3 protein. The sample lists about 460,000 distinct CDR3 sequences; over 4% were seen once. The CDR3 contains 13 residues. J was trimmed by 1 base and V by 10 bases; bases with no gene match: 5. J is TRBJ2-3 and V is TRBV12-3 or TRBV12-4, with 7 bases identical to TRBD1. Sequencing used blood, either unsorted or a sorted T cell fraction (not recorded which). The receptor comes from a male donor with ankylosing spondylitis. Here the CDR3 DNA reads TGTGCCACCGAAGACAGGGGCACAGATACGCAGTATTTT. It is translated as CATEDRGTDTQYF.